These 27 T cell receptor beta chains originate from one sample sequenced in a study of blood T cell repertoires in COVID-19. The method was immunoSEQ multiplex PCR; TCRdb's version includes in-frame clones alone and lacks a portion of them. This sample has around 320,000 clones, with 70% to 90% found just once. Sequenced: peripheral blood. All receptors derive from a woman in her 30s who had recovered from COVID-19.

This chain connects TRBV2 to TRBJ1-2; unclear D gene. This CDR3 has 12 amino acids. Germline CDR1 is SNHLY and CDR2 is FYNNEI. V lost 7 bases and J 4 bases, leaving 10 bases between the germline ends. The CDR3 sequence is CASNEARYGYTF. The CDR3 coding sequence is TGTGCCAGCAACGAGGCCCGCTATGGCTACACCTTC.

The DNA of the CDR3 is TGTGCCACCAGTGATCGCGGACAGTTTAGCAATCAGCCCCAGCATTTT. It encodes CATSDRGQFSNQPQHF. The rearrangement links TRBV24-1 to TRBJ1-5; D is possibly TRBD1 (6 bases). Germline CDR1 reads KGHDR; CDR2 reads SFDVKD. Deletions cut 3 bases from V and 0 bases from J, with 11 bases between. CDR3 length equals 16 residues.

The rearrangement uses TRBV24-1 and TRBJ1-4, with TRBD1 identical over 7 bases. The CDR3 length is 15 residues. CDR1 is KGHDR, CDR2 SFDVKD, per germline. Unmatched junction bases numbered 10, after V lost 9 bases and J lost 4 bases. CDR3: CATAGGGGYNEKLFF. CDR3 in DNA: TGTGCCACCGCCGGAGGGGGCGGGTATAATGAAAAACTGTTTTTT.

The V and J genes are TRBV7-7 and TRBJ2-1; 7 nucleotides match TRBD1. Germline V lookup: CDR1 SSHAT, CDR2 FNYEAQ (reference sequence). The ends lost 1 base at V and 7 bases at J; junction bases unmatched: 7. The CDR3 consists of 15 residues. This chain's CDR3 is CASSLDARGRNEQFF. In DNA form, the CDR3 reads TGTGCCAGCAGCTTAGACGCTAGGGGGCGGAATGAGCAGTTCTTC.

This chain connects TRBV7-9 to TRBJ1-6; the match to TRBD1 covers 7 bases. With V trimmed by 5 bases and J by 6 bases, 13 bases remained unmatched. The germline V gene has CDR1 SEHNR and CDR2 FQNEAQ (reference sequence). The CDR3 totals 17 residues. Here the CDR3 DNA reads TGTGCCAGCAGCGGAGGACAGGCCTCTTTTCTTAATTCACCCCTCCACTTT. Residues: CASSGGQASFLNSPLHF.

The rearrangement links TRBV6-2 or TRBV6-3 to TRBJ2-3; 9 nucleotides match TRBD2. CDR1 is MNHEY, CDR2 SVGEGT, per germline. The CDR3 is made up of 16 amino acids. Trimming removed 5 bases from V and 2 bases from J; junction bases left unmatched: 8. The CDR3 DNA follows: TGTGCCAGCAGTAGAGGAGCGGGGGGATTCACAGATACGCAGTATTTT. Its protein product is CASSRGAGGFTDTQYF.

The chain uses TRBV3-1 (or the pseudogene TRBV3-2) and TRBJ2-5, with TRBD1 matching over 7 bases. The CDR3 has 14 amino acids. Germline-derived CDR1 and CDR2 are LGHDT and YNNKEL (reference sequence). Trimming took 4 bases from V and 3 from J; bases not matched to a gene: 5. CDR3 sequence reads: CASSPRQGEETQYF. In DNA form, the CDR3 reads TGTGCCAGCAGCCCTCGACAGGGTGAAGAGACCCAGTACTTC.

Comment on this clone: Additional DNA sequences in this sample encode the identical CDR3. The chain uses TRBV30 and TRBJ1-3; D possibly corresponds to TRBD1 (6 bases). The ends were cut back, 3 bases at V and 0 bases at J, with 9 bases in the middle. The CDR3 consists of 14 residues. The V gene's germline CDR1 is GTSNPN and CDR2 SVGIG (reference sequence). This chain's CDR3 is CAWSRGSSGNTIYF. In DNA, the CDR3 is TGTGCCTGGAGCAGGGGAAGCTCTGGAAACACCATATATTTT.

The sample holds one count of this clone. The chain employs TRBV15 and TRBJ2-3; 10 nucleotides align to TRBD1. J lost 4 bases, V lost 0 bases, and 7 bases had no gene match. There are 17 residues in the CDR3. Germline CDR1 is LNHNV and CDR2 is YYDKDF (reference sequence). The CDR3 nucleotides read TGTGCCACCAGCAGAGATAGGACAGGGGGGTCTTCAGATACGCAGTATTTT. Its protein is CATSRDRTGGSSDTQYF. Variable domain in full (rest from reference TRBV15 and TRBJ2-3): DAMVIQNPRYQVTQFGKPVTLSCSQTLNHNVMYWYQQKSSQAPKLLFHYYDKDFNNEADTPDNFQSRRPNTSFCFLDIRSPGLGDTAMYLCATSRDRTGGSSDTQYFGPGTRLTVL.

The chain couples TRBV3-1 (or the pseudogene TRBV3-2) to TRBJ1-1; D gene ambiguous. V lost 0 bases to trimming and J lost 8 bases, with 10 bases between them. This CDR3 spans 13 amino acids. Germline V gives CDR1 LGHDT, CDR2 YNNKEL (reference sequence). Here the CDR3 DNA reads TGTGCCAGCAGCCAAGAAGCGGCCCGAGAAGCTTTCTTT. Its translation: CASSQEAAREAFF.

The chain uses TRBV14 and TRBJ1-1, with 9 bases that match TRBD1. The V gene's germline CDR1 is SGHDN and CDR2 FVKESK. The CDR3 runs 15 residues. The ends lost 4 bases at V and 4 bases at J; junction bases unmatched: 7. In DNA, the CDR3 is TGTGCCAGCAGCCTAACAGGGGGCGCGAGCACTGAAGCTTTCTTT. Translation: CASSLTGGASTEAFF.

This clone has a single count. DNA of the CDR3: TGTGCCAGCCGGGGAGCCTCACCCCTCCACTTT. Translation: CASRGASPLHF. The chain links TRBV27 to TRBJ1-6; D gene unclear. The CDR3 is 11 amino acids. The V end was cut by 8 bases, the J end by 10 bases, with 9 bases between. Looked up from germline, CDR1 is MNHEY and CDR2 is SMNVEV (reference sequence).

J is TRBJ2-3 and V is TRBV7-2; TRBD2 aligns across 12 bases. This CDR3 region has 18 residues. Germline trimming cut 5 bases from V and 7 bases from J; bases unmatched to any gene: 16. The germline V gene has CDR1 SGHTA and CDR2 FQGNSA. The CDR3 region is CASSISRTSGASRNTQYF. In DNA form, the CDR3 reads TGTGCCAGCAGCATCTCGAGGACTAGCGGGGCTTCCAGGAATACGCAGTATTTT.

The V and J genes are TRBV7-3 and TRBJ1-2; tentatively, D is TRBD1 (6 bases). This CDR3 contains 17 residues. Germline V CDR1 and CDR2: SGHTA, FQGTGA. V dropped 2 bases and J dropped 4 bases, with 20 bases sitting between them. CDR3 nucleotide sequence: TGTGCCAGCAGCTTATCCCGGGAGGGGGGGGCATCCTATGGCTACACCTTC. Its protein is CASSLSREGGASYGYTF.

The chain links TRBV7-3 to TRBJ2-5; 10 nucleotides agree with TRBD1. CDR3 length: 15 amino acids. Per germline, CDR1 SGHTA and CDR2 FQGTGA. Trimming took 1 base from V and 3 from J; bases not matched to a gene: 2. CDR3 DNA sequence: TGTGCCAGCAGCTTAAGCGGGACAGGGGAAGAGACCCAGTACTTC. This sequence encodes CASSLSGTGEETQYF.

This chain links TRBV19 with TRBJ2-5; D perhaps matches TRBD1 (5 bases). The CDR3 contains 14 residues. Germline V CDR1 and CDR2: LNHDA, SQIVND (reference sequence). V gave up 6 bases and J gave up 5 bases, with 16 bases separating them. CDR3 sequence reads: CASRKSGLRETQYF. CDR3 bases: TGTGCCAGTAGAAAATCAGGGTTACGGGAGACCCAGTACTTC.

The J gene is TRBJ2-7, the V gene TRBV12-3 or TRBV12-4, with a tentative D call TRBD1 (6 bases). The CDR3 covers 13 residues. Trimming cost V 5 bases and J 1 base, with 9 bases left between them. Written as DNA, the CDR3 is TGTGCCAGCAGTCCACAGGGTTCCTACGAGCAGTACTTC. Its translation: CASSPQGSYEQYF.

The chain couples TRBV7-9 to TRBJ1-2; TRBD1 matches at 7 bases. CDR3 length: 14 amino acids. With V trimmed by 2 bases and J by 2 bases, 2 bases remained unmatched. Germline V gene data show CDR1 as SEHNR and CDR2 as FQNEAQ (reference sequence). CDR3 sequence: CASSLRTGNYGYTF. The DNA of the CDR3 is TGTGCCAGCAGCTTAAGGACAGGCAACTATGGCTACACCTTC.

The chain joins TRBV7-3 to TRBJ2-1; D might be TRBD2 (6 bases). Between the trimmed V and J ends, which lost 3 bases and 7 bases, there was a span of 10 bases. Germline assignment: CDR1 SGHTA and CDR2 FQGTGA. This CDR3 comprises 13 residues. The CDR3: CASSLGGVNEQFF. As DNA, the CDR3 is TGTGCCAGCAGCTTGGGCGGGGTAAATGAGCAGTTCTTC.

This chain joins TRBV28 and TRBJ2-7, with D hard to call. V lost 6 bases and J 3 bases, leaving 15 bases between the germline ends. Germline V CDR1 and CDR2: MDHEN, SYDVKM. The CDR3 is 14 residues long. In DNA form, the CDR3 reads TGTGCCAGCAGGAATTGGGCCCCCAACTACGAGCAGTACTTC. Its translation: CASRNWAPNYEQYF.

This clone has only one observation. The chain links TRBV5-1 to TRBJ2-2; TRBD1 agrees at 10 bases. CDR1 and CDR2 from the germline V gene are SGHRS and YFSETQ. The CDR3 contains 17 residues. The junction had 10 bases not matched to a gene; V was cut back by 4 bases and J by 4 bases. The CDR3 loop reads CASSADPGQGSTGELFF. The CDR3 coding sequence is TGCGCCAGCAGCGCCGACCCGGGACAGGGGTCCACCGGGGAGCTGTTTTTT.

The genes are TRBV7-2 and TRBJ2-3; TRBD2 might be the D (7 bases). Trimming stripped 1 base from V and 2 bases from J, with 13 bases between. CDR3 size: 16 residues. The germline V gene has CDR1 SGHTA and CDR2 FQGNSA. CDR3 sequence: CASSLGAGGHTDTQYF. CDR3 sequence (DNA): TGTGCCAGCAGCTTAGGGGCCGGGGGGCACACAGATACGCAGTATTTT.

The sample holds one count of this clone. V usage is TRBV4-3 and J usage is TRBJ2-1; TRBD2 is a possible D gene (7 bases). Germline CDR1 reads LGHNA; CDR2 reads YSLEER. This CDR3 is built from 16 residues. V was trimmed by 1 base and J by 5 bases, leaving 15 bases between them. As DNA, the CDR3 is TGCGCCAGCAGCCAAGTTGGCGGGGGCCAAGACAATGAGCAGTTCTTC. This encodes CASSQVGGGQDNEQFF.

The V and J genes are TRBV15 and TRBJ1-5; D unresolved. Looked up from germline, CDR1 is LNHNV and CDR2 is YYDKDF (reference sequence). The V end was cut by 2 bases, the J end by 0 bases, with 5 bases between. The CDR3 covers 14 residues. CDR3 residues: CATSRQYSNQPQHF. The CDR3 DNA reads as TGTGCCACCAGCAGACAGTATAGCAATCAGCCCCAGCATTTT.

The chain carries TRBV6-2 or TRBV6-3 and TRBJ2-1; 8 nucleotides align to TRBD1. Per the germline V gene, CDR1 is MNHEY and CDR2 is SVGEGT. The CDR3 runs to 18 residues. The ends lost 2 bases at V and 1 base at J; junction bases unmatched: 10. CDR3 DNA sequence: TGTGCCAGCAGTTACCCCTTAGGACAGGGTAGTTCCTACAATGAGCAGTTCTTC. Its translation: CASSYPLGQGSSYNEQFF.

The chain combines TRBV7-2 with TRBJ2-5; 7 positions agree with TRBD2. This CDR3 contains 15 residues. V was clipped by 3 bases and J by 1 base; unmatched bases: 5. Germline CDR1 is SGHTA and CDR2 is FQGNSA. CDR3 sequence reads: CASSLGGVGQETQYF. Here the CDR3 DNA reads TGTGCCAGCAGCTTGGGGGGGGTGGGCCAAGAGACCCAGTACTTC.

The chain joins TRBV9 to TRBJ2-3; tentatively, D is TRBD2 (5 bases). There are 15 residues in the CDR3. The V gene lost 6 bases and the J gene lost 0 bases, with 14 bases spanning the gap. Germline-derived CDR1 and CDR2 are SGDLS and YYNGEE. The CDR3, as DNA: TGTGCCAGCACGTCGGAGGACCGTAGCACAGATACGCAGTATTTT. Protein sequence: CASTSEDRSTDTQYF. Supplemented by reference TRBV9 and TRBJ2-3, the full variable domain reads DSGVTQTPKHLITATGQRVTLRCSPRSGDLSVYWYQQSLDQGLQFLIQYYNGEERAKGNILERFSAQQFPDLHSELNLSSLELGDSALYFCASTSEDRSTDTQYFGPGTRLTVL.